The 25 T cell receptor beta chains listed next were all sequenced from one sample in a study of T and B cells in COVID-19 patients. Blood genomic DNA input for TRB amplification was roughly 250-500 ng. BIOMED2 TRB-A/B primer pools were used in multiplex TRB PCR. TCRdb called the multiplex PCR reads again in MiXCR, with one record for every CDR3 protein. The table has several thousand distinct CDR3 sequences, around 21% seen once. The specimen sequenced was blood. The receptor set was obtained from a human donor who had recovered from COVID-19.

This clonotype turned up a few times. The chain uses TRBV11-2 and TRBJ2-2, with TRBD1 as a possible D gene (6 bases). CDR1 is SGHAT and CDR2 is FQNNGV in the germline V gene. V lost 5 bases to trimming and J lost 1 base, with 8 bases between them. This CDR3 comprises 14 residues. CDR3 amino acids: CASSVGQNTGELFF. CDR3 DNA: TGTGCCAGCAGCGTGGGACAGAACACCGGGGAGCTGTTTTTT. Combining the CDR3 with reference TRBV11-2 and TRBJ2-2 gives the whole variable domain EAGVAQSPRYKIIEKRQSVAFWCNPISGHATLYWYQQILGQGPKLLIQFQNNGVVDDSQLPKDRFSAERLKGVDSTLKIQPAKLEDSAVYLCASSVGQNTGELFFGEGSRLTVL.

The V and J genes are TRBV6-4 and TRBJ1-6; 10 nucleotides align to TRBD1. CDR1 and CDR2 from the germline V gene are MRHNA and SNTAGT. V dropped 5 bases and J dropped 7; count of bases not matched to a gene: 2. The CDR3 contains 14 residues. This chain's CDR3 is CASSLTGGNSPLHF. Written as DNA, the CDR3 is TGTGCCAGCAGTTTGACAGGGGGCAATTCACCCCTCCACTTT.

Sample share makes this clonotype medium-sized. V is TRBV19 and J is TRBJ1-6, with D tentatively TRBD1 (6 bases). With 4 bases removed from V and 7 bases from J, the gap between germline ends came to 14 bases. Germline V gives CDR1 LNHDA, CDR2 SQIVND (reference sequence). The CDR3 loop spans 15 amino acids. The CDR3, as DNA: TGTGCCAGTAGTACTACCTGGGACACCAATTCACCCCTCCACTTT. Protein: CASSTTWDTNSPLHF.

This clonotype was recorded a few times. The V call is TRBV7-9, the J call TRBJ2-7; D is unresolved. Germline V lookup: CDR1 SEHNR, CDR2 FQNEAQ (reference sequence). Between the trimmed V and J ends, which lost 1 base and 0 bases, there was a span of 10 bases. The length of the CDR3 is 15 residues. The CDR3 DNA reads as TGTGCCAGCAGCTTAGGGGCTACGAGCTCCTACGAGCAGTACTTC. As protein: CASSLGATSSYEQYF.

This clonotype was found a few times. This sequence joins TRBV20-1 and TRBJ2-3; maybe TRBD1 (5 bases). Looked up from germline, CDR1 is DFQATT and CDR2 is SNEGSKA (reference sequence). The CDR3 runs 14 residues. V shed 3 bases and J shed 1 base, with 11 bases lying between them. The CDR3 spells CSARKRGGTDTQYF. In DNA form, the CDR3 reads TGCAGTGCTAGGAAAAGGGGTGGCACAGATACGCAGTATTTT.

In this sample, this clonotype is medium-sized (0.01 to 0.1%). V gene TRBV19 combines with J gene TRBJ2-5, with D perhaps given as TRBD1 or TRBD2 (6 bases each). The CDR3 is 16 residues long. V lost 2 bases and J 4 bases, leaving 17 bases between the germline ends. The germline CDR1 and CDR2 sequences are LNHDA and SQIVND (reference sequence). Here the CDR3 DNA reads TGTGCCAGTAGTATAATCGGGGGCTCTGGTACAGAGACCCAGTACTTC. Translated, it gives CASSIIGGSGTETQYF.

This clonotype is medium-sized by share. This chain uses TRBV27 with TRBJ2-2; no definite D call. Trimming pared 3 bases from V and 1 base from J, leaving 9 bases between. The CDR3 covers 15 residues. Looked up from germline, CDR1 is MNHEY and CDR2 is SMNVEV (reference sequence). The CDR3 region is CASSFYGRNTGELFF. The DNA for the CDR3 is TGTGCCAGCAGTTTTTACGGCAGGAACACCGGGGAGCTGTTTTTT.

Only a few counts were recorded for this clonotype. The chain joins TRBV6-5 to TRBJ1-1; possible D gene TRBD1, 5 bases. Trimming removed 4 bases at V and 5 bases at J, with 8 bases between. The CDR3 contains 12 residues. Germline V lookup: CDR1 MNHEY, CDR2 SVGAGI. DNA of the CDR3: TGTGCCAGCAGTTCCCCAGGGACTGAAGCTTTCTTT. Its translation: CASSSPGTEAFF.

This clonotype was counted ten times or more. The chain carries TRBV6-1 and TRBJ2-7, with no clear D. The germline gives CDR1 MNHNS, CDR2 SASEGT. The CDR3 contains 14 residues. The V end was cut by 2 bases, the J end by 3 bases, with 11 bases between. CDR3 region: CASSEIPGFYEQYF. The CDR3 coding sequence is TGTGCCAGCAGTGAAATACCGGGTTTCTACGAGCAGTACTTC.

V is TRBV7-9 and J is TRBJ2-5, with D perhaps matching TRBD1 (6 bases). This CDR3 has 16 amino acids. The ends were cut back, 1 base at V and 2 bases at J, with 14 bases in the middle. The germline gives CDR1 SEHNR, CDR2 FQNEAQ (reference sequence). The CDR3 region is CASSLVKPGDQETQYF. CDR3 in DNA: TGTGCCAGCAGCTTAGTCAAGCCAGGGGATCAAGAGACCCAGTACTTC.

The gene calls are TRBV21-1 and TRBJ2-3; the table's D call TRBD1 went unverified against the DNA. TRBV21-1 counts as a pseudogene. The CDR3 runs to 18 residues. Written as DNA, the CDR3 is TGTGCCAGCAGCAAAGGGTTAACAGGGGTACAACTCACAGATACGCAGTATTTT. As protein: CASSKGLTGVQLTDTQYF.

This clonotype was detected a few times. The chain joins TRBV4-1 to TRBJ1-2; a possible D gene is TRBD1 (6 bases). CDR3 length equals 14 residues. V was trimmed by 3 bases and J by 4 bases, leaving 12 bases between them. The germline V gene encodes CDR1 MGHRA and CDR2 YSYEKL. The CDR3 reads CASSHFGTSYGYTF. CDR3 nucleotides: TGCGCCAGCAGCCACTTCGGGACATCCTATGGCTACACCTTC.

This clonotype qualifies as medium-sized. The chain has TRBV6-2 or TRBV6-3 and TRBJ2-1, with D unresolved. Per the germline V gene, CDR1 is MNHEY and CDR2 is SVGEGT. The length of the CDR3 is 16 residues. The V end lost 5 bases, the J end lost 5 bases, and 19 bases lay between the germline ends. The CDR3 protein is CASSPRTPQPHNEQFF. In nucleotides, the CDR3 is TGTGCCAGCAGTCCGCGGACCCCACAACCCCACAATGAGCAGTTCTTC.

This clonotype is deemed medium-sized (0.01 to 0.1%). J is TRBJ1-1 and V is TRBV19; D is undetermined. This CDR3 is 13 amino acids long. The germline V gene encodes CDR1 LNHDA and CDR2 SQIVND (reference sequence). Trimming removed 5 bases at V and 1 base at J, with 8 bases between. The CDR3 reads CASSSTPNTEAFF. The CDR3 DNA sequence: TGTGCCAGTAGTTCAACACCGAACACTGAAGCTTTCTTT.

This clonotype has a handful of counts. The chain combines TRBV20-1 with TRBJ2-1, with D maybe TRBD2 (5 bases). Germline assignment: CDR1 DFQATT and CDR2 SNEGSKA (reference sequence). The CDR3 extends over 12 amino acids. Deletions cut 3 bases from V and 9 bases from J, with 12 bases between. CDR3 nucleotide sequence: TGCAGTGCTAGTAGGAGGCCGCTTGAGCAGTTCTTC. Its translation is CSASRRPLEQFF.

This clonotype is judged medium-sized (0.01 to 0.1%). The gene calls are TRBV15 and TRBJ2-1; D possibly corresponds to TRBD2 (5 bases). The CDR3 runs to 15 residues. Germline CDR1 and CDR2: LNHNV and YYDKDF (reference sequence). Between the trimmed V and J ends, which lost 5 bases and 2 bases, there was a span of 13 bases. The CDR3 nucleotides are TGTGCCACCAGCGCCCCCCGGGAAACCTACAATGAGCAGTTCTTC. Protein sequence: CATSAPRETYNEQFF.

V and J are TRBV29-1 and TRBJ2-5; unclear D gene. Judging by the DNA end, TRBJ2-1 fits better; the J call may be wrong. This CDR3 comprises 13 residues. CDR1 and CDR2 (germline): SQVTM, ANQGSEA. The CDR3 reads CSVEDRGYNEQFF. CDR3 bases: TGCAGCGTTGAAGATCGCGGCTACAATGAGCAGTTCTTC.

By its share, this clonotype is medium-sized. In DNA, the CDR3 is TGTGCCAGTAGTCCTTCGGGACTAGCGGGTCTTCTAGCCAAAAACATTCAGTACTTC. It codes for CASSPSGLAGLLAKNIQYF. V gene TRBV19 combines with J gene TRBJ2-4, with 12 bases fitting TRBD2. Germline V CDR1 and CDR2: LNHDA, SQIVND (reference sequence). The junction had 11 bases not matched to a gene; V was cut back by 5 bases and J by 0 bases. This CDR3 spans 19 amino acids.

CDR3 amino acids: CASSGGQMNTEAFF. DNA for the CDR3: TGTGCCAGCAGTGGTGGACAGATGAACACTGAAGCTTTCTTT. The gene calls are TRBV6-1 and TRBJ1-1; a weak D match, TRBD1 (6 bases). The length of the CDR3 is 14 residues. The V gene's germline CDR1 is MNHNS and CDR2 SASEGT. Between the trimmed V and J ends, which lost 4 bases and 0 bases, there was a span of 9 bases.

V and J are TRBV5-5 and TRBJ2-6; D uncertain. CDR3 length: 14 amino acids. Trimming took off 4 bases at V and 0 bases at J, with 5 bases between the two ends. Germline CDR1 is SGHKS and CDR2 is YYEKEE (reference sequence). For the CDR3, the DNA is TGTGCCAGCAGCCGAGCCTCTGGGGCCAACGTCCTGACTTTC. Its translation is CASSRASGANVLTF.

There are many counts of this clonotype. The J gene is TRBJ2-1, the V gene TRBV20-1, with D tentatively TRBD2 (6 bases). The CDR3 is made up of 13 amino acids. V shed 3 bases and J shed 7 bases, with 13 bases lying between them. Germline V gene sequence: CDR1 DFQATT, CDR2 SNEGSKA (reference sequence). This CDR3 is CSARWDLTNEQFF. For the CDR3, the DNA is TGCAGTGCTAGGTGGGACTTGACAAATGAGCAGTTCTTC.

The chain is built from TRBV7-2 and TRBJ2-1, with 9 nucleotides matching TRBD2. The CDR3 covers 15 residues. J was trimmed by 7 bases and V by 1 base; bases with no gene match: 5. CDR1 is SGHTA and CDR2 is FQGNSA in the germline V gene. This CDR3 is CASSLDSGGRNEQFF. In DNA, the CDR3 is TGTGCCAGCAGCTTAGATAGCGGGGGCAGGAATGAGCAGTTCTTC.

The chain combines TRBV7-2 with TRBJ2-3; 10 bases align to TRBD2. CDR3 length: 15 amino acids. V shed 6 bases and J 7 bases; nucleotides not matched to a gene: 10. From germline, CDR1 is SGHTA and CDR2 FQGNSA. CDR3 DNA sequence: TGTGCCAGCAGTTCTCAGCGGGGGGGCCGATATACGCAGTATTTT. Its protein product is CASSSQRGGRYTQYF.

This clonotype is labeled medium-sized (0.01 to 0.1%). The CDR3 loop is CASRDRYAAQETQYF. As DNA, the CDR3 is TGTGCCAGCAGAGACAGGTACGCGGCTCAAGAGACCCAGTACTTC. The V call is TRBV27, the J call TRBJ2-5; D may be TRBD1 (6 bases). The CDR3 extends over 15 amino acids. Germline assignment: CDR1 MNHEY and CDR2 SMNVEV (reference sequence). The V and J ends lost 6 bases and 2 bases respectively, with 16 bases between them.

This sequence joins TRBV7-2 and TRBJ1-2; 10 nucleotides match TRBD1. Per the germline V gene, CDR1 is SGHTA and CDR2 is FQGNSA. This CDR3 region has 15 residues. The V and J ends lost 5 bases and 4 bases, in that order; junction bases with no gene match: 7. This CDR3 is CASSPGTGVSYGYTF. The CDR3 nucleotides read TGTGCCAGCAGCCCGGGGACAGGGGTTAGCTATGGCTACACCTTC.